Listed here are 18 T cell receptor beta chains from one sample, sequenced in a study of T cells of healthy individuals. MiXCR, applied by TCRdb to the 5' RACE reads, yields one record per CDR3 protein. The profile shows 45,000 to 60,000 distinct CDR3 sequences, roughly 14% of them singletons. The source is a human donor in good health.

This clonotype was detected ten times or more. This chain links TRBV3-1 with TRBJ2-4; the D gene could be TRBD1 or TRBD2 (6 bases each). The CDR3 is made up of 15 amino acids. V shed 3 bases and J shed 2 bases, with 11 bases lying between them. The germline V gene encodes CDR1 LGHDT and CDR2 YNNKEL (reference sequence). CDR3: CASSQAGTTKNIQYF. CDR3 sequence (DNA): TGTGCCAGCAGCCAGGCGGGGACAACCAAAAACATTCAGTACTTC.

This clonotype was seen many times. The V gene is TRBV7-2, the J gene TRBJ2-7, with unresolved D. Between the trimmed V and J ends, which lost 6 bases and 6 bases, there was a span of 18 bases. The CDR3 covers 14 residues. Germline CDR1 reads SGHTA; CDR2 reads FQGNSA. CDR3 region: CASSKRSGVSEQYF. The DNA of the CDR3 is TGTGCCAGCAGTAAGAGGAGTGGAGTTTCCGAGCAGTACTTC. The whole variable domain, remainder taken from reference TRBV7-2 and TRBJ2-7, is GAGVSQSPSNKVTEKGKDVELRCDPISGHTALYWYRQSLGQGLEFLIYFQGNSAPDKSGLPSDRFSAERTGGSVSTLTIQRTQQEDSAVYLCASSKRSGVSEQYFGPGTRLTVT.

This clonotype showed up many times. In DNA form, the CDR3 reads TGTGCCAGCAGCGAACAGGGAATGGGGGAGACCCAGTACTTC. The encoded protein is CASSEQGMGETQYF. The chain recombines TRBV21-1 with TRBJ2-5; the D call in the table, TRBD1, was not verified against the DNA. TRBV21-1 is deemed a pseudogene. The CDR3 runs 14 residues.

This clonotype was seen ten or more times. The V gene is TRBV12-3 or TRBV12-4, the J gene TRBJ2-1; a weak D match, TRBD1 (5 bases). This CDR3 comprises 12 residues. The CDR3 DNA reads as TGTGCTCGTGGGCAGGGCGATGGGGAGCAGTTCTTC. Translating it yields CARGQGDGEQFF.

V gene TRBV18 combines with J gene TRBJ2-7; perhaps TRBD2 as D (5 bases). The CDR3 has 14 residues. V was cut by 3 bases and J by 5 bases, with 14 bases left in between. Germline CDR1 is KGHSH and CDR2 is LQKENI. The CDR3 region has the DNA TGTGCCAGCTCACCGAACGGGATCGGTGACGAGCAGTACTTC. As protein: CASSPNGIGDEQYF.

This clonotype was observed at least ten times. V is TRBV24-1 and J is TRBJ1-2, with D possibly matching TRBD1 (6 bases). V gave up 9 bases and J gave up 8 bases, with 18 bases separating them. The CDR3 totals 13 residues. Looked up from germline, CDR1 is KGHDR and CDR2 is SFDVKD. CDR3 sequence: CATADRSLYGYTF. The CDR3 DNA is TGTGCCACCGCCGACAGGTCCCTCTACGGCTACACCTTC.

The sample holds many counts of this clonotype. The chain couples TRBV5-1 to TRBJ2-5, with 9 bases matching TRBD2. Trimming removed 4 bases from V and 1 base from J; junction bases left unmatched: 11. CDR1 SGHRS and CDR2 YFSETQ come from the germline V gene. This CDR3 comprises 17 residues. The CDR3 DNA follows: TGCGCCAGCAGCCCCGGGATGGCTAGCGGGATCCAAGAGACCCAGTACTTC. It specifies CASSPGMASGIQETQYF.

This clonotype appeared many times. CDR3 nucleotide sequence: TGTGCCAGCAGCGGGACAGGGGCGCCGGGAAACACCATATATTTT. Protein: CASSGTGAPGNTIYF. The rearrangement joins TRBV9 to TRBJ1-3; 9 positions match TRBD1. The V gene end was trimmed by 3 bases and the J gene end by 4 bases; junction bases not matched to a gene: 5. This CDR3 has 15 residues. Germline V CDR1 and CDR2: SGDLS, YYNGEE.

The chain links TRBV5-1 to TRBJ1-6, with D perhaps matching TRBD1 (6 bases). Germline V gene sequence: CDR1 SGHRS, CDR2 YFSETQ. V was pared by 0 bases and J by 10 bases, with 14 bases between. This CDR3 region has 15 residues. The CDR3 is CASSLALQGYSPLHF. The CDR3 nucleotides read TGCGCCAGCAGCTTGGCCTTACAGGGTTACTCACCCCTCCACTTT.

In its sample, this clonotype was seen many times. The chain carries TRBV18 and TRBJ2-7; TRBD2 aligns across 13 bases. Germline V lookup: CDR1 KGHSH, CDR2 LQKENI. The trim removed 4 bases at V and 4 bases at J, leaving 1 base unmatched. CDR3 length: 14 amino acids. CDR3 coding DNA: TGTGCCAGCTCACGGACTAGCGGGAGATACGAGCAGTACTTC. Its translation: CASSRTSGRYEQYF.

This clonotype was detected many times. The V and J genes are TRBV25-1 and TRBJ1-1; D is ambiguous. The ends were cut back, 1 base at V and 6 bases at J, with 9 bases in the middle. This CDR3 is built from 13 residues. Germline values: CDR1 MGHDK, CDR2 SYGVNS. CDR3 residues: CASSESQRAEAFF. Written as DNA, the CDR3 is TGTGCCAGCAGTGAATCCCAGCGGGCTGAAGCTTTCTTT.

This clonotype was picked up many times. The chain recombines TRBV2 with TRBJ1-6; D might be TRBD1 (5 bases). This CDR3 comprises 16 residues. Per germline, CDR1 SNHLY and CDR2 FYNNEI. Trimming took off 7 bases at V and 8 bases at J, with 21 bases between the two ends. CDR3 sequence (DNA): TGTGCCAGCACCGACCCTCGGGGGGGTGAGCATTCACCCCTCCACTTT. Its translation is CASTDPRGGEHSPLHF.

Ten or more counts support this clonotype. The chain is built from TRBV6-1 and TRBJ1-2; D possibly corresponds to TRBD1 (5 bases). Germline assignment: CDR1 MNHNS and CDR2 SASEGT. Trimming pared 1 base from V and 5 bases from J, leaving 14 bases between. This CDR3 spans 15 amino acids. The CDR3: CASSEGLSQAYGYTF. The CDR3, as DNA: TGTGCCAGCAGTGAAGGGTTATCACAGGCTTATGGCTACACCTTC.

The chain links TRBV11-2 to TRBJ2-3; D is undetermined. The CDR3 loop spans 13 amino acids. Trimming stripped 0 bases from V and 6 bases from J, with 7 bases between. Germline assignment: CDR1 SGHAT and CDR2 FQNNGV. CDR3 in amino acids: CASSLDIRDTQYF. In nucleotides, the CDR3 is TGTGCCAGCAGCTTAGATATCCGGGATACGCAGTATTTT.

The rearrangement joins TRBV12-3 or TRBV12-4 to TRBJ2-7; D remains unclear. This CDR3 has 15 amino acids. V dropped 3 bases and J dropped 2 bases, with 14 bases sitting between them. The CDR3 is CASSFAAGATYEQYF. As DNA, the CDR3 is TGTGCCAGCAGTTTCGCGGCAGGAGCTACCTACGAGCAGTACTTC.

This clonotype has more than one count but fewer than ten. The V and J genes are TRBV5-1 and TRBJ2-7, with D perhaps TRBD1 (6 bases). V was shortened by 4 bases and J by 5 bases, with 16 bases between the two germline ends. The germline V gene encodes CDR1 SGHRS and CDR2 YFSETQ. The CDR3 length is 14 residues. The DNA of the CDR3 is TGCGCCAGCAGCCCAGGGGCAGGATTCGACGAGCAGTACTTC. It is translated as CASSPGAGFDEQYF.

Many counts were recorded for this clonotype. The chain is built from TRBV20-1 and TRBJ2-1, with TRBD2 matching over 12 bases. The ends lost 5 bases at V and 2 bases at J; junction bases unmatched: 7. The CDR3 extends over 16 amino acids. CDR1 DFQATT and CDR2 SNEGSKA come from the germline V gene (reference sequence). The CDR3 loop reads CSALRLAGEPYNEQFF. Here the CDR3 DNA reads TGCAGTGCTCTTAGACTAGCGGGAGAACCCTACAATGAGCAGTTCTTC.

This clonotype was seen only a few times. The V call is TRBV19, the J call TRBJ1-5; TRBD1 matches at 7 bases. V trimming: 3 bases; J trimming: 7 bases; junction bases outside the gene matches: 6. The V gene's germline CDR1 is LNHDA and CDR2 SQIVND (reference sequence). The CDR3 runs to 14 residues. The CDR3 protein is CASSIYRGDQPQHF. DNA for the CDR3: TGTGCCAGTAGTATCTACAGGGGCGACCAGCCCCAGCATTTT.